Shown below are 5 T cell receptor beta chains from a single sample sequenced in a study of cytomegalovirus exposure and HLA in healthy donors. Primers: 60 Vbeta forward and 13 Jbeta reverse. The assay was immunoSEQ multiplex PCR, and TCRdb's table has in-frame clones only and misses some. Of tens of thousands of clones detected, 78% appear once; the ten largest clones hold approximately 4.8%. Sequencing used PBMCs. These receptors were collected from a male donor in good health and CMV-seropositive.

V usage is TRBV2 and J usage is TRBJ1-2; the D gene is possibly TRBD1 (6 bases). The length of the CDR3 is 12 residues. V was cut by 8 bases and J by 4 bases, with 11 bases left in between. Per germline, CDR1 SNHLY and CDR2 FYNNEI. CDR3 sequence: CASGGAPYGYTF. The CDR3 coding sequence is TGTGCCAGCGGGGGGGCACCCTATGGCTACACCTTC.

V usage is TRBV6-1 and J usage is TRBJ2-5; 8 bases line up with TRBD2. The tail of the sequence fits TRBJ2-7 better, so the J call may be wrong. CDR1 and CDR2 (germline): MNHNS, SASEGT. There are 16 residues in the CDR3. The CDR3 sequence is CASSERREGLIYEQYF. CDR3 sequence (DNA): TGTGCCAGCAGTGAACGTCGGGAGGGGCTCATCTACGAGCAGTACTTC.

The chain has TRBV11-2 and TRBJ2-1; the match to TRBD2 covers 7 bases. V lost 1 base to trimming and J lost 5 bases; unmatched junction nucleotides: 11. The CDR3 sequence is 17 residues long. The germline V gene has CDR1 SGHAT and CDR2 FQNNGV. This chain's CDR3 is CASSLAGGPDGDNEQFF. The CDR3 nucleotides read TGTGCCAGCAGCTTAGCGGGAGGTCCCGACGGGGACAATGAGCAGTTCTTC.

V and J are TRBV27 and TRBJ2-7; D is perhaps TRBD1 (6 bases). V was clipped by 4 bases and J by 4 bases, with 11 bases between them. CDR3 length: 13 amino acids. The germline CDR1 and CDR2 sequences are MNHEY and SMNVEV (reference sequence). The CDR3 sequence: CASSYRVDYEQYF. DNA of the CDR3: TGTGCCAGCAGTTACAGGGTTGATTACGAGCAGTACTTC.

The chain couples TRBV18 to TRBJ1-4; D ambiguous. The CDR3 has 13 residues. CDR1 and CDR2 (germline): KGHSH, LQKENI. Trimming pared 2 bases from V and 7 bases from J, leaving 8 bases between. Here the CDR3 reads CASSPALAEKLFF. The CDR3, as DNA: TGTGCCAGCTCACCAGCTTTGGCTGAAAAACTGTTTTTT.